The 5 T cell receptor beta chains below come from one sample, sequenced in a study of cytomegalovirus exposure and HLA in healthy donors. Vbeta (60) and Jbeta (13) primers were used in the PCR. Generated by immunoSEQ multiplex PCR, the TCRdb table keeps only in-frame clones and is missing some. The profile shows 95,000 to 150,000 clones, 80% of them singletons. Input material: PBMCs. All receptors come from a female donor in good health and CMV-seropositive.

This clone was counted once. In DNA, the CDR3 is TGTGCCAGCAGCTTAGAGGGGCCGGGCCGTACGCAGTATTTT. It codes for CASSLEGPGRTQYF. J is TRBJ2-3 and V is TRBV13, with D perhaps TRBD1 (5 bases). Looked up from germline, CDR1 is PRHDT and CDR2 is FYEKMQ (reference sequence). The ends were cut back, 1 base at V and 8 bases at J, with 13 bases in the middle. The CDR3 consists of 14 residues.

This chain joins TRBV7-8 and TRBJ2-7; 9 bases match TRBD1. V lost 1 base, J lost 3 bases, and 4 bases stayed unmatched. Germline V gene data show CDR1 as SGHVS and CDR2 as FQNEAQ. The CDR3 totals 15 residues. The CDR3 sequence is CASSLGRTGVYEQYF. The CDR3, as DNA: TGTGCCAGCAGCTTAGGCCGGACAGGGGTCTACGAGCAGTACTTC.

This chain joins TRBV19 and TRBJ2-7; tentative D call: TRBD1 (7 bases). The CDR3 has 11 amino acids. Trimming stripped 2 bases from V and 13 bases from J, with 12 bases between. Germline CDR1 and CDR2: LNHDA and SQIVND (reference sequence). The CDR3, as DNA: TGTGCCAGTAGTATACGCGGGACAGTATACTTC. Protein: CASSIRGTVYF.

This chain joins TRBV7-3 and TRBJ2-3, with unresolved D. CDR3 length: 13 residues. Trimming left V 7 bases short and J 1 base short, with 9 bases between. The germline V gene has CDR1 SGHTA and CDR2 FQGTGA. The CDR3: CASTDGGTDTQYF. For the CDR3, the DNA is TGTGCCAGCACCGACGGAGGCACAGATACGCAGTATTTT.

This clone was seen just once. The rearrangement uses TRBV4-1 and TRBJ1-3, with 7 nucleotides matching TRBD1. Germline V gene lookup returns CDR1 MGHRA and CDR2 YSYEKL. Trimming took 4 bases from V and 1 from J; bases not matched to a gene: 16. The CDR3 has 19 amino acids. This CDR3 reads CASSRLQGPPWESGNTIYF. The CDR3 nucleotides are TGCGCCAGCAGCCGACTACAGGGGCCCCCTTGGGAGTCTGGAAACACCATATATTTT.